A selection of T cell receptor beta chains follows, all from one sample in a study of PD-1 blockade in classical Hodgkin lymphoma. The method was immunoSEQ multiplex PCR; TCRdb's version includes in-frame clones alone and lacks a portion of them. The sample has under 35,000 clones; about 88% are singletons. The sample taken for sequencing was CD4+ T cells from blood. Receptors originate from a human donor with classical Hodgkin lymphoma. Both conserved end residues are part of each CDR3. D genes are given only for firm matches. For some rows the clone size is stated as once, few or many, or as a class when expanded; others skip it.

TRBJ1-6 | NA | 12 | NA | TRBV19 | CAREETRSPLHF | TGTGCCAGAGAAGAGACTAGGTCACCCCTCCACTTT
TRBJ2-5 | TRBD2 | 13 | few | TRBV27 | CASSSGGWETQYF | TGTGCCAGCAGTTCGGGGGGTTGGGAGACCCAGTACTTC
TRBJ2-1 | TRBD2 | 16 | NA | TRBV11-3 | CASSLEELAGYNEQFF | TGTGCCAGCAGCTTAGAAGAGTTAGCGGGTTACAATGAGCAGTTCTTC
TRBJ1-1 | NA | 14 | NA | TRBV18 | CASSPGGGNTEAFF | TGTGCCAGCTCACCTGGGGGGGGGAACACTGAAGCTTTCTTT
TRBJ2-2 | TRBD1 | 15 | NA | TRBV9 | CASSLDRGNTGELFF | TGTGCCAGCAGCCTGGACAGGGGAAACACCGGGGAGCTGTTTTTT
TRBJ2-1 | NA | 15 | NA | TRBV5-1 | CASSLLGEGGNEQFF | TGCGCCAGCAGCCTCCTAGGCGAGGGCGGCAATGAGCAGTTCTTC
TRBJ1-3 | NA | 17 | NA | TRBV28 | CASSLPIPGYSGNTIYF | TGTGCCAGCAGTCTGCCGATCCCAGGGTACTCTGGAAACACCATATATTTT
TRBJ2-5 | NA | 14 | NA | TRBV28 | CASSLFGGMMSQYF | TGTGCCAGCAGTTTATTCGGCGGGATGATGTCCCAGTACTTC
TRBJ1-6 | NA | 12 | NA | TRBV2 | CASTGGNSPLHF | TGTGCCAGCACAGGAGGTAATTCACCCCTCCACTTT
TRBJ2-1 | TRBD2 | 15 | NA | TRBV5-1 | CASSLWGEGHNEQFF | TGCGCCAGCAGCTTGTGGGGGGAGGGGCACAATGAGCAGTTCTTC
TRBJ2-1 | NA | 14 | NA | TRBV7-3 | CASSSLGSYNEQFF | TGTGCCAGCAGCTCACTAGGGTCCTACAATGAGCAGTTCTTC
TRBJ1-2 | TRBD1 | 14 | few | TRBV27 | CASTRTGYDYGYTF | TGTGCCAGCACCCGGACAGGGTATGACTATGGCTACACCTTC
TRBJ2-5 | NA | 13 | few | TRBV11-2 | CASSKGAGETQYF | TGTGCCAGCAGCAAGGGGGCGGGGGAGACCCAGTACTTC
TRBJ1-2 | TRBD1 | 13 | NA | TRBV27 | CASSLRTGNGYTF | TGTGCCAGCAGTTTAAGGACAGGGAATGGCTACACCTTC
TRBJ2-2 | TRBD2 | 15 | once | TRBV5-1 | CASSLGGRNTGELFF | TGCGCCAGCAGCTTGGGCGGGAGGAACACCGGGGAGCTGTTTTTT
TRBJ1-1 | TRBD1 | 13 | NA | TRBV2 | CASRLWDRTEAFF | TGTGCCAGCAGGCTATGGGACAGGACTGAAGCTTTCTTT
TRBJ2-3 | TRBD1 | 15 | NA | TRBV7-6 | CASSPRQGITDTQYF | TGTGCCAGCAGCCCGCGACAGGGAATAACAGATACGCAGTATTTT
TRBJ1-5 | NA | 14 | NA | TRBV6-5 | CASSAPGEGQPQHF | TGTGCCAGCAGTGCCCCGGGGGAGGGTCAGCCCCAGCATTTT
TRBJ1-2 | TRBD1 | 15 | NA | TRBV7-2 | CASSLGQGGLGGYTF | TGTGCCAGCAGCTTAGGACAGGGGGGCTTAGGTGGCTACACCTTC
TRBJ1-1 | NA | 16 | NA | TRBV5-6 | CASSLSPIAVNTEAFF | TGTGCCAGCAGCTTGTCCCCTATCGCGGTGAACACTGAAGCTTTCTTT
TRBJ2-1 | NA | 12 | NA | TRBV11-3 | CASSLDRLEQFF | TGTGCCAGCAGCTTAGATCGGCTAGAGCAGTTCTTC
TRBJ2-4 | NA | 15 | NA | TRBV6-1 | CASSEWSVAKNIQYF | TGTGCCAGCAGTGAATGGTCGGTAGCCAAAAACATTCAGTACTTC
TRBJ2-5 | TRBD2 | 15 | NA | TRBV5-1 | CASSLTGGARETQYF | TGCGCCAGCAGTCTAACGGGGGGGGCGCGGGAGACCCAGTACTTC
TRBJ2-7 | NA | 13 | NA | TRBV11-2 | CASSLERPLRQYF | TGTGCCAGCAGCTTAGAGAGACCGCTCAGGCAGTACTTC
TRBJ2-3 | NA | 13 | NA | TRBV10-1 | CASSNRGTDTQYF | TGCGCCAGCAGTAATAGGGGTACAGATACGCAGTATTTT
TRBJ1-3 | NA | 11 | NA | TRBV9 | CASSPGNTIYF | TGTGCCAGCAGCCCTGGAAACACCATATATTTT
TRBJ2-1 | NA | 14 | NA | TRBV7-9 | CASSLQGLYNEQFF | TGTGCCAGCAGCTTACAAGGGCTTTACAATGAGCAGTTCTTC
TRBJ2-1 | NA | 16 | NA | TRBV6-1 | CASSEGVAPSYNEQFF | TGTGCCAGCAGTGAAGGGGTAGCCCCGTCCTACAATGAGCAGTTCTTC
TRBJ2-3 | NA | 12 | NA | TRBV10-3 | CAISPGSDTQYF | TGTGCCATCAGTCCAGGCTCAGATACGCAGTATTTT
TRBJ2-1 | NA | 14 | NA | TRBV5-1 | CASSSPLGHNEQFF | TGCGCCAGCAGCTCCCCCCTGGGCCACAATGAGCAGTTCTTC
TRBJ1-1 | NA | 14 | NA | TRBV9 | CASNLDGADTEAFF | TGTGCCAGCAACCTGGACGGGGCGGACACTGAAGCTTTCTTT
TRBJ2-1 | NA | 13 | NA | TRBV5-1 | CASKRGEWNEQFF | TGCGCCAGCAAACGCGGGGAGTGGAATGAGCAGTTCTTC
TRBJ2-1 | NA | 14 | once | TRBV29-1 | CSGRRAGVGNEQFF | TGCAGCGGCCGCCGGGCGGGCGTGGGGAATGAGCAGTTCTTC
TRBJ2-5 | NA | 14 | NA | TRBV11-3 | CASSLDAWVETQYF | TGTGCCAGCAGCTTAGATGCTTGGGTAGAGACCCAGTACTTC
TRBJ1-4 | TRBD1 | 15 | NA | TRBV14 | CASSRKVGTGEKLFF | TGTGCCAGCAGCCGCAAGGTGGGGACAGGGGAAAAACTGTTTTTT
TRBJ1-2 | NA | 11 | NA | TRBV19 | CASGLNYGYTF | TGTGCCAGCGGCCTCAACTATGGCTACACCTTC
TRBJ1-1 | TRBD1 | 15 | NA | TRBV28 | CASRLDRVGVTEAFF | TGTGCCAGCAGGTTAGACAGGGTAGGGGTCACTGAAGCTTTCTTT
TRBJ2-3 | TRBD2 | 16 | NA | TRBV6-1 | CASSAGLAGNTDTQYF | TGTGCCAGCAGTGCGGGACTAGCGGGAAACACAGATACGCAGTATTTT
TRBJ2-5 | TRBD2 | 15 | NA | TRBV2 | CASSVGLAGAETQYF | TGTGCCAGCAGTGTTGGACTAGCGGGAGCAGAGACCCAGTACTTC
TRBJ1-1 | NA | 14 | NA | TRBV5-1 | CASSLDRADTEAFF | TGCGCCAGCAGCTTGGACAGGGCGGACACTGAAGCTTTCTTT